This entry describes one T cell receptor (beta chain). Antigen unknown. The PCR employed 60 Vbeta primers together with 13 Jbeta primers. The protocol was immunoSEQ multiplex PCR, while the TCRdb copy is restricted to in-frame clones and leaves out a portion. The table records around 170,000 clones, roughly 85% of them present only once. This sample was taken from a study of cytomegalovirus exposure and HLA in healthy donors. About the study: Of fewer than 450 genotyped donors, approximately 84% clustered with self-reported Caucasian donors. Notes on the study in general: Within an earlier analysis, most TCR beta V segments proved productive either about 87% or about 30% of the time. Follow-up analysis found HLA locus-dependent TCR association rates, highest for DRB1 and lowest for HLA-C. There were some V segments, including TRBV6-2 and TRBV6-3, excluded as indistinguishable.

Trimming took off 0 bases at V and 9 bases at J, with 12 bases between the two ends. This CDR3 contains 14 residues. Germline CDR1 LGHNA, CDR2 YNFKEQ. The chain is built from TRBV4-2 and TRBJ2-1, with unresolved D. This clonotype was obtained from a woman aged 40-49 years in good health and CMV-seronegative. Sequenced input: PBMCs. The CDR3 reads CASSQEPPNTEQFF. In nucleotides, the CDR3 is TGTGCCAGCAGCCAAGAGCCCCCTAATACTGAGCAGTTCTTC.